Below are 13 T cell receptor beta chains sequenced from a single sample in a study of T cell changes during pregnancy in multiple sclerosis. Produced via immunoSEQ multiplex PCR; TCRdb's table is partial and in-frame only. The sample contains about 47,000 clones, roughly nine tenths of which appear only once. Specimen: CD8+ T cells from peripheral blood mononuclear cells, collected in the second trimester of pregnancy. The receptors here all came from a female donor with multiple sclerosis, enrolled in a pregnancy study.

A single count supports this clone. This chain joins TRBV7-9 and TRBJ2-7; tentative D call: TRBD1 (5 bases). In germline, CDR1 is SEHNR, CDR2 FQNEAQ (reference sequence). V lost 7 bases and J lost 4, with 26 bases in between. The CDR3 is made up of 17 amino acids. Written as DNA, the CDR3 is TGTGCCAGCACCCCTCGGCCTGGGGCAGGTGGGCCTTACGAGCAGTACTTC. Its protein product is CASTPRPGAGGPYEQYF.

The chain recombines TRBV9 with TRBJ1-1; D is possibly TRBD1 (6 bases). CDR1 is SGDLS, CDR2 YYNGEE, per germline. The CDR3 has 15 residues. V dropped 4 bases and J dropped 6 bases, with 19 bases sitting between them. CDR3 sequence: CASSPVSHRESEAFF. DNA for the CDR3: TGTGCCAGCAGCCCTGTGAGTCACAGGGAATCTGAAGCTTTCTTT.

This clone was seen just once. In DNA, the CDR3 is TGTGCCAGCAACCTCGGGACAGGGGGCGGCGGGGAGCTGTTTTTT. This codes for CASNLGTGGGGELFF. The chain joins TRBV2 to TRBJ2-2; TRBD1 matches at 12 bases. The V gene's germline CDR1 is SNHLY and CDR2 FYNNEI. The CDR3 totals 15 residues. J gave up 7 bases and V 7 bases, and 7 bases lay outside the gene matches.

The chain carries TRBV5-6 and TRBJ2-5, with 10 bases lining up with TRBD2. The CDR3 has 14 residues. The trim removed 3 bases at V and 5 bases at J, leaving 4 bases unmatched. Per germline, CDR1 SGHDT and CDR2 YYEEEE. The CDR3 reads CASSWTSGPETQYF. The CDR3 nucleotides read TGTGCCAGCAGCTGGACTAGCGGACCGGAGACCCAGTACTTC.

The chain uses TRBV9 and TRBJ2-5; TRBD2 agrees at 11 bases. Germline V gene lookup returns CDR1 SGDLS and CDR2 YYNGEE. V trimming: 0 bases; J trimming: 5 bases; junction bases outside the gene matches: 9. This CDR3 contains 17 residues. Written as DNA, the CDR3 is TGTGCCAGCAGCGTAGGTAATAGCGGGGGGGCCACGGAGACCCAGTACTTC. This sequence encodes CASSVGNSGGATETQYF.

This chain uses TRBV6-5 with TRBJ1-1; maybe TRBD1 (5 bases). The germline V gene encodes CDR1 MNHEY and CDR2 SVGAGI. CDR3 length: 13 amino acids. V was pared by 4 bases and J by 3 bases, with 9 bases between. The DNA for the CDR3 is TGTGCCAGCAGTTCCCCAGGGTACACTGAAGCTTTCTTT. The encoded protein is CASSSPGYTEAFF.

This clone appeared once. The CDR3 bases are TGTGCCAGCCGTCCGAAGGGACAAACTAATGAAAAACTGTTTTTT. Its translation: CASRPKGQTNEKLFF. The chain joins TRBV7-9 to TRBJ1-4; TRBD1 is a possible D gene (6 bases). Germline V gives CDR1 SEHNR, CDR2 FQNEAQ (reference sequence). V shed 8 bases and J shed 1 base, with 14 bases lying between them. The CDR3 spans 15 residues.

This sequence joins TRBV11-2 and TRBJ1-4; no clear D. This CDR3 is built from 17 residues. Germline lookup yields CDR1 SGHAT and CDR2 FQNNGV. V lost 4 bases and J 2 bases, leaving 17 bases between the germline ends. The CDR3 nucleotides read TGTGCCAGCAGCTCCGGGGAGGAGGCTTGGACTAATGAAAAACTGTTTTTT. Translated: CASSSGEEAWTNEKLFF.

The V call is TRBV14, the J call TRBJ2-7, with D unclear. The CDR3 length is 13 residues. The germline CDR1 and CDR2 sequences are SGHDN and FVKESK. Trimming removed 1 base from V and 4 bases from J, with 8 bases in between. The CDR3: CASSQVTGYEQYF. The CDR3 nucleotides read TGTGCCAGCAGCCAAGTTACGGGTTACGAGCAGTACTTC.

The chain joins TRBV5-6 to TRBJ2-2, with D possibly matching TRBD2 (6 bases). Trimming removed 6 bases from V and 2 bases from J, with 14 bases in between. Germline CDR1 and CDR2: SGHDT and YYEEEE. This CDR3 contains 15 residues. The CDR3 reads CASIIMGLNTGELFF. CDR3 in DNA: TGTGCCAGCATTATTATGGGACTTAACACCGGGGAGCTGTTTTTT.

The genes are TRBV4-1 and TRBJ1-1, with D perhaps TRBD1 (6 bases). Trimming left V 4 bases short and J 3 bases short, with 9 bases between. The germline CDR1 and CDR2 sequences are MGHRA and YSYEKL. This CDR3 comprises 13 residues. The CDR3: CASSLGAYTEAFF. As DNA, the CDR3 is TGCGCCAGCAGCCTGGGGGCCTACACTGAAGCTTTCTTT.

CDR3 sequence: CAISEGSGGVETQYF. The CDR3 region has the DNA TGTGCCATCAGTGAAGGAAGCGGGGGGGTAGAGACCCAGTACTTC. The chain uses TRBV10-3 and TRBJ2-5, with 10 bases aligning to TRBD2. V trimming: 3 bases; J trimming: 4 bases; junction bases outside the gene matches: 5. The germline V gene encodes CDR1 ENHRY and CDR2 SYGVKD. CDR3 length: 15 residues.

J is TRBJ1-2 and V is TRBV4-2; D uncertain. The V gene's germline CDR1 is LGHNA and CDR2 YNFKEQ. The V and J ends lost 2 bases and 2 bases respectively, with 9 bases between them. The CDR3 runs 14 residues. The CDR3 is CASSQPLGNYGYTF. The CDR3 DNA follows: TGTGCCAGCAGCCAACCTCTGGGCAACTATGGCTACACCTTC.